This entry describes one TCR beta chain. V was clipped by 0 bases and J by 4 bases, with 10 bases between them. The germline gives CDR1 SGDLS, CDR2 YYNGEE. This CDR3 has 14 residues. Participants, 18 to 89 years old, spanned some 23 US areas. All recovered Cohort 3 donors got two negative PCRs, got clearance, or saw symptom resolution. The data derive from a study of blood T cell repertoires in COVID-19. Background on the study: The analysed material was cDNA or gDNA that came from T cells, B-cell-depleted T cells, or PBMCs.

Data came from immunoSEQ multiplex PCR; TCRdb stores just in-frame clones and leaves some out. The sample lists 250,000 or so clones; around 87% were seen once. The material sequenced was PBMCs or T cells enriched from blood (not recorded which). This clonotype was obtained from a woman aged 45-65 years who had recovered from COVID-19. The V and J genes are TRBV9 and TRBJ1-2; unclear D gene. The CDR3 DNA sequence: TGTGCCAGCAGCGTAGCTGCAGGTTCCTATGGCTACACCTTC. Its protein product is CASSVAAGSYGYTF.